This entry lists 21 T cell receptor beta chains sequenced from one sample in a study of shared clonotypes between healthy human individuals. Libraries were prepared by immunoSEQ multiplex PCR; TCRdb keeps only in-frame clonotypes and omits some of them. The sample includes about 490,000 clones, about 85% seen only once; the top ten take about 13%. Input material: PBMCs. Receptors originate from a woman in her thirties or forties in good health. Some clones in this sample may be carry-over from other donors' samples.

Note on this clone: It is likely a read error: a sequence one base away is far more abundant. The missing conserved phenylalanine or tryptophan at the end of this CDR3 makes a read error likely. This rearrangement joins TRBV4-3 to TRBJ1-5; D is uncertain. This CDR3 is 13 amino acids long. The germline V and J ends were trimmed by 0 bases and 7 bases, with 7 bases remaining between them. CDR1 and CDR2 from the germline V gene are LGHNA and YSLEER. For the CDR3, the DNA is TGCGCCAGCAGCCAAGATCGGGAACAGCCCCAGCATCTT. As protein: CASSQDREQPQHL.

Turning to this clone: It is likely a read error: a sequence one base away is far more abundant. The CDR3 sequence is CASSLGPYNEQFF. The CDR3 DNA reads TGTGCCAGCAGCTTAGGACCGTACAATGAGCAGTTCTTC. The gene calls are TRBV11-1 and TRBJ2-1; D uncertain. The germline V gene has CDR1 SGHAT and CDR2 FQDESV (reference sequence). Trimming stripped 1 base from V and 4 bases from J, with 5 bases between. This CDR3 has 13 residues.

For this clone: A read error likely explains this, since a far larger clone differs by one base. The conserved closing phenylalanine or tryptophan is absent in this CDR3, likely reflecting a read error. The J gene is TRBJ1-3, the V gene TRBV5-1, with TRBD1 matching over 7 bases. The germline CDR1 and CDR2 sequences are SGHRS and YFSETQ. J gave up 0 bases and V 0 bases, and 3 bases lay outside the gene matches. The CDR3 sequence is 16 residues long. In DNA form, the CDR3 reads TGCGCCAGCAGCTTGGGGACAGGCTACTCTGGAAACACCATATATCTT. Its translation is CASSLGTGYSGNTIYL.

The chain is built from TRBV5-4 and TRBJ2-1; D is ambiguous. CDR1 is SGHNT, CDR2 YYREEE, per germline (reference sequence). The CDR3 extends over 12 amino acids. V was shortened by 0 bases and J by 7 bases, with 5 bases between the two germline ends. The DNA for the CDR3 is TGTGCCAGCAGCTTGGGACCGAATGAGCAGTTCTTC. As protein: CASSLGPNEQFF.

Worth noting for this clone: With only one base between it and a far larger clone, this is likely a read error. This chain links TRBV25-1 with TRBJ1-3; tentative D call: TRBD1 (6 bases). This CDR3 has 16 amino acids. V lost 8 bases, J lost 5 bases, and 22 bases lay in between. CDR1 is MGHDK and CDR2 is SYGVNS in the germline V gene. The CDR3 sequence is CASGKGGGARRNTIYF. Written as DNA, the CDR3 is TGTGCCAGCGGAAAGGGGGGCGGGGCCCGGCGAAACACCATATATTTT.

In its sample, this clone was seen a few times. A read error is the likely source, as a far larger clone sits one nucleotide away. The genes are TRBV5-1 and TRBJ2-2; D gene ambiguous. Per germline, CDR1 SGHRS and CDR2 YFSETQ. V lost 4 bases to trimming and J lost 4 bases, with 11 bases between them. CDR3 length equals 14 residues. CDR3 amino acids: CASSPSDPTGELFF. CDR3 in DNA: TGCGCCAGCAGCCCGAGCGATCCCACCGGGGAGCTGTTTTTT.

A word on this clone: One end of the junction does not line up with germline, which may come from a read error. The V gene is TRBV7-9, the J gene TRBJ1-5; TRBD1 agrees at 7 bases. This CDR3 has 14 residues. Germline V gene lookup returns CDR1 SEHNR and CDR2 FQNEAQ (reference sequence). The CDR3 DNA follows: TGTGCCAGCAGCTTAGCAGGGGGCAAGCAGCCCCAGCATTTT. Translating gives CASSLAGGKQPQHF.

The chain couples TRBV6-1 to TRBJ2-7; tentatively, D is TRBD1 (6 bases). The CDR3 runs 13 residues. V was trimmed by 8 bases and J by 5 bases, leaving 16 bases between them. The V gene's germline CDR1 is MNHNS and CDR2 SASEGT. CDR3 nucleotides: TGTGCCAGCTCGGACAGTAAGGTCAACGAGCAGTACTTC. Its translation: CASSDSKVNEQYF.

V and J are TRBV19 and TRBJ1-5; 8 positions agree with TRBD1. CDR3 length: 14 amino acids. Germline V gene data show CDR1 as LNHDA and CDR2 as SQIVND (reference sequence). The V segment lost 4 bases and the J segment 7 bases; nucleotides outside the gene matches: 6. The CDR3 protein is CASSTGQGYQPQHF. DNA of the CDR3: TGTGCCAGTAGTACAGGACAGGGATACCAGCCCCAGCATTTT.

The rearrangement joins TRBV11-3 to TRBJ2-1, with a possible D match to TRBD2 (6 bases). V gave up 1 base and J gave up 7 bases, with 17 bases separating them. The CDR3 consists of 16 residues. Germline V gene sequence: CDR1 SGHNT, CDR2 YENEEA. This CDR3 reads CASSLVLIGRENEQFF. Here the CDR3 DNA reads TGTGCCAGCAGCTTAGTCCTCATCGGACGGGAGAATGAGCAGTTCTTC.

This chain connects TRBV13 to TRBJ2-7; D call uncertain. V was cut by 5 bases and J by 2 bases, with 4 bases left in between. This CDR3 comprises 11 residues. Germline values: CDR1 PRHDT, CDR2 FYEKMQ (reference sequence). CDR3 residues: CASSGPYEQYF. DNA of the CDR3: TGTGCCAGCAGCGGACCCTACGAGCAGTACTTC.

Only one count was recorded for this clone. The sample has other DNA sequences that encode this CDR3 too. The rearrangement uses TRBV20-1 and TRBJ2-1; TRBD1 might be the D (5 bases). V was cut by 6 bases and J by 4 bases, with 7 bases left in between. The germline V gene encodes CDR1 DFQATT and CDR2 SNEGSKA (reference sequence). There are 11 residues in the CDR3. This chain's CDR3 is CSARQYNEQFF. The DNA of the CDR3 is TGCAGTGCAAGACAGTACAATGAGCAGTTCTTC.

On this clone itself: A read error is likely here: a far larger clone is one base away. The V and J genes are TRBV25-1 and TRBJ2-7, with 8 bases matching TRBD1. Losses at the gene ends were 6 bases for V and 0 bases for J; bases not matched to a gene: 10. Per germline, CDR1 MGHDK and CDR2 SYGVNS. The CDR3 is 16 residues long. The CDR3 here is CASRQPGGVNSYEQYF. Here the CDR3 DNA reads TGTGCCAGCAGACAACCAGGGGGCGTAAACTCCTACGAGCAGTACTTC.

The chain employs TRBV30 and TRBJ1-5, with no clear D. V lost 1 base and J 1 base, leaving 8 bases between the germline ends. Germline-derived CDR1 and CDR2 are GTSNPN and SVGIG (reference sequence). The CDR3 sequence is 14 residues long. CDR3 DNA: TGTGCCTGGAGTGGAGGAGGCAGCAATCAGCCCCAGCATTTT. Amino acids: CAWSGGGSNQPQHF.

Here the CDR3 reads CAWSPSGRSYEQYF. DNA for the CDR3: TGTGCCTGGAGTCCAAGCGGACGGAGCTACGAGCAGTACTTC. The J gene is TRBJ2-7, the V gene TRBV30; tentative D call: TRBD2 (5 bases). CDR1 is GTSNPN and CDR2 is SVGIG in the germline V gene (reference sequence). V shed 2 bases and J shed 3 bases, with 14 bases lying between them. CDR3 length: 14 amino acids.

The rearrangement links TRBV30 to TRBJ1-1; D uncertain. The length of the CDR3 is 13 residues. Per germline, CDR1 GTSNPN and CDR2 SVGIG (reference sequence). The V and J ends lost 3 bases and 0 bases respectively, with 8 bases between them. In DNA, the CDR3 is TGTGCCTGGAGGCGGGCTCTGAACACTGAAGCTTTCTTT. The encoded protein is CAWRRALNTEAFF.

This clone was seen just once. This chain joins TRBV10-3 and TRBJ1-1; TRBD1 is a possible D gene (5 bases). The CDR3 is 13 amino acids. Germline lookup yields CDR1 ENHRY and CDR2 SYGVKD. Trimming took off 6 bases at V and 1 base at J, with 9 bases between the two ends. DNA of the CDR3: TGTGCCATCAGAAGGGACCAGAACACTGAAGCTTTCTTT. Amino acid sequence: CAIRRDQNTEAFF.

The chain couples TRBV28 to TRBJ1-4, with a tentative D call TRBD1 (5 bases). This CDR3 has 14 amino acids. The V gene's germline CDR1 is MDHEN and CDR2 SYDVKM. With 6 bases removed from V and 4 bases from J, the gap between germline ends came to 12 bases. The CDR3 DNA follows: TGTGCCAGCAGCACGGTCGGACATAATGAAAAACTGTTTTTT. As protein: CASSTVGHNEKLFF. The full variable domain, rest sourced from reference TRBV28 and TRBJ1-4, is DVKVTQSSRYLVKRTGEKVFLECVQDMDHENMFWYRQDPGLGLRLIYFSYDVKMKEKGDIPEGYSVSREKKERFSLILESASTNQTSMYLCASSTVGHNEKLFFGSGTQLSVL.

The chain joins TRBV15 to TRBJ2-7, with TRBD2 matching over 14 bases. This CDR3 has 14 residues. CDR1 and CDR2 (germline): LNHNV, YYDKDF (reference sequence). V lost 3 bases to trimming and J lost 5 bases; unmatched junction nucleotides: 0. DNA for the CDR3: TGTGCCACCAGCAGGGGACTAGCGGGAGACGAGCAGTACTTC. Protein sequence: CATSRGLAGDEQYF.

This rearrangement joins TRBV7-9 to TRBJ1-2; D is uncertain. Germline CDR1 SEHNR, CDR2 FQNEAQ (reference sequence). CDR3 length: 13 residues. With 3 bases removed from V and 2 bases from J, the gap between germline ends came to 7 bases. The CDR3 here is CASSLSNNYGYTF. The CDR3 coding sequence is TGTGCCAGCAGCTTGTCTAACAACTATGGCTACACCTTC.

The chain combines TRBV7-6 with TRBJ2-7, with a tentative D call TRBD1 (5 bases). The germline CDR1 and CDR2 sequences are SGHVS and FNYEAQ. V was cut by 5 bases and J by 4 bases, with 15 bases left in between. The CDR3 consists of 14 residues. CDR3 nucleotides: TGTGCCAGCAGCACAGGCTATGGGGCTTACGAGCAGTACTTC. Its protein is CASSTGYGAYEQYF.